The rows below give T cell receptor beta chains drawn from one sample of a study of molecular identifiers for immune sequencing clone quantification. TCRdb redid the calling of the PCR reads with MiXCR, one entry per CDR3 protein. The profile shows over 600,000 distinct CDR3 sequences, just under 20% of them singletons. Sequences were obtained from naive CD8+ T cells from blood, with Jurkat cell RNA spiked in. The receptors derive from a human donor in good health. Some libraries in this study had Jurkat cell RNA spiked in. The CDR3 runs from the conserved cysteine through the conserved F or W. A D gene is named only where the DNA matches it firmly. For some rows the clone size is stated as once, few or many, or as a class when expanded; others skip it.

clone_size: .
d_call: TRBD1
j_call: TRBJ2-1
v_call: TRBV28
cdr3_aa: CASSQQGQLGNEQFF
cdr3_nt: TGTGCCAGCAGTCAACAGGGGCAGTTGGGCAATGAGCAGTTCTTC

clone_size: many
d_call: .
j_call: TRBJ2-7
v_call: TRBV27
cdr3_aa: CASSDLAEIYEQYF
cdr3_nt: TGTGCCAGCAGTGATCTTGCGGAGATTTACGAGCAGTACTTC

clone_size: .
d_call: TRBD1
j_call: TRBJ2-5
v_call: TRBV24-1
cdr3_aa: CATRRDRGLETKYF
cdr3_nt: TGTGCCACCAGGCGGGACAGGGGCCTGGAGACCAAGTACTTC

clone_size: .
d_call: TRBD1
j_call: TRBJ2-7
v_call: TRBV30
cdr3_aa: CAWDAGTGGLFSPHEQYF
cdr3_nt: TGTGCCTGGGACGCCGGGACAGGGGGTCTATTTTCCCCCCACGAGCAGTACTTC

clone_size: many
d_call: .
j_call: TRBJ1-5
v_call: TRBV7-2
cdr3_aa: CASREARGDQPQHF
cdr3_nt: TGTGCCAGCAGAGAGGCGAGGGGGGATCAGCCCCAGCATTTT

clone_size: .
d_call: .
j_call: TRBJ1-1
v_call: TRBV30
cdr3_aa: CAFTPTLGALF
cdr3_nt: TGTGCCTTCACACCCACCTTAGGGGCTCTCTTT

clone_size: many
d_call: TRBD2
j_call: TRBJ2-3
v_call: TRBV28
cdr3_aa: CASSFGGRSTDTQYF
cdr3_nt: TGTGCCAGCAGTTTCGGCGGGAGAAGCACAGATACGCAGTATTTT

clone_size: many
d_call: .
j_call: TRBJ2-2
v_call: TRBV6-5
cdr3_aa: CASSPTKTGELFF
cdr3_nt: TGTGCCAGCAGTCCAACCAAAACCGGGGAGCTGTTTTTT

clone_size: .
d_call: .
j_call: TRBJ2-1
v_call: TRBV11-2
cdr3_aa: CASSFRRGAVNEQFF
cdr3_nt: TGTGCCAGCAGCTTTCGGAGGGGCGCTGTCAATGAGCAGTTCTTC

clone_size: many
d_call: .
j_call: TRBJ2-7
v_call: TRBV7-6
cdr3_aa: CASSLEIGSYEQYF
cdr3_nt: TGCGCCAGCAGCCTGGAGATCGGGTCCTACGAGCAGTACTTC

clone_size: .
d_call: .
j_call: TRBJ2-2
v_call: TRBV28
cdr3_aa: CASGFRGATRGELFF
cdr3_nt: TGTGCCAGCGGTTTCCGGGGCGCAACTCGCGGGGAGCTGTTTTTT

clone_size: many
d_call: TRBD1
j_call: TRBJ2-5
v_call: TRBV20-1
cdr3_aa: CSAGTGGRETQYF
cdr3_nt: TGCAGTGCTGGAACAGGGGGCAGGGAGACCCAGTACTTC

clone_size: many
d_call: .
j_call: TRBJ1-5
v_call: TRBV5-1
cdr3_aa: CASSLGEGEQPQHF
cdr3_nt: TGCGCCAGCAGCTTGGGGGAAGGGGAACAGCCCCAGCATTTT

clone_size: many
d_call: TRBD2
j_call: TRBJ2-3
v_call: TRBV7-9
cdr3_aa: CASSQRVAGVQPYF
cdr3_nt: TGTGCCAGCAGCCAGCGAGTAGCGGGGGTACAGCCGTATTTT

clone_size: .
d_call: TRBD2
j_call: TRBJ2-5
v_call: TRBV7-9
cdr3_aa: CATLKTSGGLETQYF
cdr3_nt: TGTGCCACCCTAAAGACTAGCGGGGGACTGGAGACCCAGTACTTC

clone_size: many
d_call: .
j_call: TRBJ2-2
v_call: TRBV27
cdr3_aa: CASSGGVNTGELFF
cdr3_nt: TGTGCCAGCTCCGGCGGGGTTAACACCGGGGAGCTGTTTTTT

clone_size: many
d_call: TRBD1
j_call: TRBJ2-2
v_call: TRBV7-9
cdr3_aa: CASSPRTGRNTGELFF
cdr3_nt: TGTGCCAGCAGCCCACGGACAGGGAGGAACACCGGGGAGCTGTTTTTT

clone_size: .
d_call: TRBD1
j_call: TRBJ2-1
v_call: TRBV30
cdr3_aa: CAWSWGTGPYNELFF
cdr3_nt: TGTGCCTGGAGTTGGGGGACAGGGCCTTACAATGAGCTGTTCTTC

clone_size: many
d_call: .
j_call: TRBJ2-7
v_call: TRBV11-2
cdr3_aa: CASSPGHGSEQYF
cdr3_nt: TGTGCCAGCAGCCCCGGCCATGGGAGCGAGCAGTACTTC

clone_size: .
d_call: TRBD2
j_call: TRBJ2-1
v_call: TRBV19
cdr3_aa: CASSINAGGLYEQFF
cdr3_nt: TGTGCCAGTAGTATCAACGCGGGAGGTTTGTATGAGCAGTTCTTC